A few counts support the clone carrying this TCR beta chain. Its cognate antigen is unknown. Regions amplified from RNA transcripts were the TCR beta CDR3 regions. Primed by the HTBI set, a first-round RT-PCR was run on the TCR CDR3. TCRdb recomputed calls from the multiplex PCR reads with MiXCR, one row per CDR3 protein. The sample records 300,000 to 350,000 distinct CDR3 sequences, approximately 13% being singletons. This entry belongs to a study of T cells in Graves' hyperthyroidism and ophthalmopathy. Study-level points and caveats: Ophthalmopathy stood apart from stable hyperthyroidism in a 13 V-J model.

Between the trimmed V and J ends, which lost 0 bases and 7 bases, there was a span of 8 bases. Germline V gene data show CDR1 as SGHRS and CDR2 as YFSETQ. CDR3 length: 14 residues. PBMCs were obtained from 10 ml fresh peripheral blood. The chain combines TRBV5-1 with TRBJ1-6; D uncertain. The sample taken for sequencing was blood. The source of this sequence is a woman between 25 and 40 years old with Graves' hyperthyroidism. The chain's CDR3 is CASSLEQPNSPLHF. The CDR3, as DNA: TGCGCCAGCAGCTTGGAACAGCCGAATTCACCCCTCCACTTT.